This TCR beta chain was found in a study of identical twins (dated by TCRdb to between 2015 and 2016). About the full investigation: To test whether fetal clonotypes persist, this study deep-sequenced TCR alpha and beta repertoires from monozygotic twins, from unrelated adults of various ages, and from cord blood. Replicate twin experiments were performed at different times using different library preparation protocols to rule out contamination.

Concerning this clonotype: Its antigen has not been determined. Base qualities are not provided; no much larger clone lies one nucleotide away.

Only healthy Caucasian donors were included. Miltenyi CD45RO+ enrichment and human naive T-cell isolation kits were used to isolate memory (CD45RO+) and naive T cells from PBMC. From the germline V gene, CDR1 is KGHDR and CDR2 is SFDVKD. Compared with germline, V lacks 3 bases and J lacks 12 bases; bases without a gene match: 8. Taken from cysteine to phenylalanine, the CDR3 has 13 residues. Kept here is only the CDR3 DNA, which spans 39 bases and is read in frame from base 1. The investigation overall reported the following: Invariant T cells such as MAIT and iNKT could partly confound zero-insertion analyses, though diverse VJ usage argued against this for most clonotypes. Conclusions relied on cross-sectional statistical analysis, since the same donors could not be followed over many years. Recombination models systematically underestimated out-of-frame TCR alpha sharing in monozygotic twins but agreed with sharing between unrelated individuals. Compared with coincidental sharing between unrelated individuals, out-of-frame TCR alpha sequences shared between twins had an excess of sequences with low generation probability. Excess twin sharing in beta out-of-frame sequences was weaker because fewer shared sequences lowered the signal-to-noise ratio. Fewer insertions were carried by abundant cord blood beta clonotypes, a similar but weaker trend appeared in young adult naive repertoires, and no such trend appeared in memory repertoires.

To prepare the library, 5' RACE was applied. TCRdb shows the sequencer as Illumina HiSeq 2000. A universal primer binding site was added through template switching, and the final cDNA carried a unique molecular identifier so that TCR cDNA molecules could be counted accurately. Specific primers in the conserved constant-segment region were used to synthesize first-strand cDNA for TCR alpha and beta chains. To control for contamination, every cDNA library was double barcoded, receiving both a SMART-Mk sample barcode and Illumina barcodes. Two successive PCR steps introduced TruSeq adapter sequences along with Illumina sample barcodes. TCR alpha and beta cDNA libraries were sequenced on the Illumina HiSeq platform with custom primers. Under the source paper's analysis protocol: MiGEC processed the raw reads to extract unique molecular identifiers, while MiXCR was used to determine the CDR3 positions. Recombination models were inferred per individual with the repgenHMM and IGoR tools using an EM algorithm. Shared clonotypes were analyzed with the tcR package in R, and sharing was normalized by the product of cloneset sizes. To study raw recombination without the effects of thymic and clonal selection, out-of-frame nonproductive sequences were analyzed. TCRdb cleaned the public reads at Q25 with fastp, built clones with MiXCR and kept in-frame beta chains. Every entry covers one CDR3 protein and lists the most common genes and DNA from its rows. The V and J calls reflect TCRdb's pipeline rather than the authors' work. This sample lists more than 200,000 distinct CDR3 sequences; over 12% were detected once. The ten largest account for around 8.9% of the sample.

The chain uses TRBV24-1 and TRBJ2-7; 9 of the junction bases match TRBD1. The sample comprised memory (CD45RO+) T cells sorted from blood. In light of the paper, this sample's cell subset or site label describes: CD45RO+ enriched T cells. This sequence originates from a woman aged 18-30 years in good health. The CDR3 region: CATSDHGTGRLYF. The DNA is as follows: TGTGCCACCAGTGATCATGGGACAGGGAGGTTGTACTTC.